The clone carrying this TCR beta chain was seen a few times. The data were obtained in a study of human T cells and chemical hapten exposure. V was cut by 7 bases and J by 4 bases, with 14 bases left in between. Germline CDR1 and CDR2: LNHDA and SQIVND (reference sequence). The CDR3 sequence is 14 residues long. The time point here: pre-sensitization, week 0. Treatment indicated: therapeutic diphenylcyclopropenone sensitization with weekly scalp DPC. Each donor was an alopecia patient between 18 and 70 years of age who qualified for DPC. TCRdb itself ran the RACE reads through MiXCR, one entry per CDR3 protein. This table has tens of thousands of distinct CDR3 sequences, about 11% appearing once.

The specimen comprised whole blood, sampled in connection with sensitization to the hapten diphenylcyclopropenone (DPC). The chain combines TRBV19 with TRBJ2-1; maybe TRBD1 (5 bases). The source is a man aged 25 to 40 with alopecia areata. Some clones in this sample may be carry-over from other donors' samples. The CDR3 bases are TGTGCCAGTAAACAGGATGGAATTTACAATGAGCAGTTCTTC. It translates to CASKQDGIYNEQFF.